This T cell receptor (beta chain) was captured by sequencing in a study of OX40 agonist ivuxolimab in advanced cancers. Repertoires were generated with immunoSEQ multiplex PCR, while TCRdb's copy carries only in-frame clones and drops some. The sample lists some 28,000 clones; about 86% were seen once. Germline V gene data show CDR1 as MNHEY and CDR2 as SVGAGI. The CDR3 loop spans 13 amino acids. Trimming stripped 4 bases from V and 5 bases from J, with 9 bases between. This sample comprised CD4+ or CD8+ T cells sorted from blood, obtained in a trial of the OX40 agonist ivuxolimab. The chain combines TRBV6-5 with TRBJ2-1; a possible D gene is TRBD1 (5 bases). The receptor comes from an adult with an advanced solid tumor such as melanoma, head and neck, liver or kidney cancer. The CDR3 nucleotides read TGTGCCAGCAGTTGGAGCAGGGACAATGAGCAGTTCTTC. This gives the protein CASSWSRDNEQFF.